This TCR beta chain was identified in a study of early T cells in non-severe SARS-CoV-2 infection. Study overall: Bulk RNA isolated from unsorted whole blood underwent sequencing; chains were not paired. Notes on the study in general: Clonotype matching in VDJdb favored anti-spike CD8 responses and did not capture private and CD4 specificities.

Tagging with unique molecular identifiers was applied to individual cDNA molecules. TCRdb passed the 5' RACE reads through MiXCR, listing each CDR3 protein once. The sample lists tens of thousands of distinct CDR3 sequences, about 14% occurring once. On this clonotype: The antigen is unknown.

The length of the CDR3 is 17 residues. V was clipped by 2 bases and J by 3 bases; unmatched bases: 5. Germline CDR1 is SGHAT and CDR2 is FQNNGV. The material sequenced was whole blood. The rearrangement joins TRBV11-2 to TRBJ2-2, with 11 nucleotides matching TRBD2. The receptor was isolated from an adult who was a healthcare worker with PCR-confirmed SARS-CoV-2 infection or an uninfected control (not recorded which). This CDR3 reads CASSLLAGGPDTGELFF. The CDR3 nucleotides are TGTGCCAGCAGCTTATTAGCGGGGGGGCCAGACACCGGGGAGCTGTTTTTT.